This note documents a single TCR beta chain sequence. Antigen specificity is unknown. TCRdb's copy holds only in-frame clones and misses some; the assay was immunoSEQ multiplex PCR. The sample has approximately 26,000 clones, 86% seen once. The CDR3 extends over 14 amino acids. The germline CDR1 and CDR2 sequences are MGHDK and SYGVNS. With 4 bases removed from V and 1 base from J, the gap between germline ends came to 11 bases. The data are from a study of T cells after posttransplantation cyclophosphamide. Findings and limits, study-wide: Donor-recipient repertoire similarity was low at 1-2 months, rising over year one. After PTCy, TRB diversity resembled that of CNI/methotrexate controls.

On the day of bone marrow donation, the related graft donor provided peripheral blood. The chain combines TRBV25-1 with TRBJ2-7; D may be TRBD1 (6 bases). Sequenced: PBMCs. This clonotype originated in a man aged 45-65 years. The CDR3 is CASSVTGQSYEQYF. CDR3 nucleotide sequence: TGTGCCAGCAGTGTAACAGGACAGTCCTACGAGCAGTACTTC.